Below, 24 T cell receptor beta chains from the same sample are listed, as sequenced in a study of T cell repertoires in cytomegalovirus infection. The antigens these receptors bind are not known. TCRdb re-called the reads with MiXCR, one entry per CDR3 protein. The data contain a few hundred thousand distinct CDR3 sequences, approximately 40% of them seen just once; the ten biggest clones take up 48%. The sequencing here drew on cultured PBMCs, taken from culture after CMV antigen stimulation. These receptors all come from a human donor in good health (CMV status not recorded). Some clones in this sample may be carry-over from other donors' samples.

The genes are TRBV15 and TRBJ2-3; 8 bases are a match to TRBD2. The junction had 7 bases not matched to a gene; V was cut back by 0 bases and J by 5 bases. The CDR3 has 16 residues. Looked up from germline, CDR1 is LNHNV and CDR2 is YYDKDF (reference sequence). The chain's CDR3 is CATSRDPAGVVDTQYF. CDR3 in DNA: TGTGCCACCAGCAGAGATCCAGCGGGAGTAGTAGATACGCAGTATTTT.

The rearrangement uses TRBV6-8 and TRBJ1-1; D is unresolved. CDR1 is MNHGY, CDR2 SAAAGT, per germline. V was cut by 7 bases and J by 4 bases, with 13 bases left in between. CDR3 length: 13 residues. CDR3 sequence (DNA): TGTGCCAGCATCTCCTCGGGAGGCACTGAAGCTTTCTTT. Its protein product is CASISSGGTEAFF.

The chain employs TRBV12-3 or TRBV12-4 and TRBJ1-2, with TRBD1 matching 12 bases. The V segment lost 6 bases and the J segment 7 bases; nucleotides outside the gene matches: 3. CDR3 length equals 13 residues. The CDR3: CASRGQGASGYTF. CDR3 sequence (DNA): TGTGCCAGCAGGGGACAGGGGGCTTCTGGCTACACCTTC.

This chain connects TRBV25-1 to TRBJ1-2; D gene uncertain. The CDR3 loop spans 14 amino acids. The germline V gene has CDR1 MGHDK and CDR2 SYGVNS. The germline V and J ends were trimmed by 0 bases and 6 bases, with 11 bases remaining between them. The CDR3 region is CASSEYSGVDGYTF. In nucleotides, the CDR3 is TGTGCCAGCAGTGAATACTCAGGAGTAGATGGCTACACCTTC.

This clonotype was seen a few times. The chain couples TRBV20-1 to TRBJ2-7; TRBD2 might be the D (6 bases). The CDR3 runs to 18 residues. The germline gives CDR1 DFQATT, CDR2 SNEGSKA (reference sequence). The V gene lost 5 bases and the J gene lost 0 bases, with 26 bases spanning the gap. The CDR3: CSAFAMTRGTLNSYEQYF. The DNA for the CDR3 is TGCAGTGCTTTTGCCATGACCCGCGGGACTCTTAACTCCTACGAGCAGTACTTC.

The chain employs TRBV12-3 or TRBV12-4 and TRBJ2-3, with a tentative D call TRBD2 (6 bases). The CDR3 length is 12 residues. The V end was cut by 5 bases, the J end by 11 bases, with 14 bases between. The CDR3 here is CASSPDYKLQYF. In DNA, the CDR3 is TGTGCCAGCAGTCCGGACTACAAATTGCAGTATTTT.

This clonotype was counted only a few times. The V call is TRBV6-1, the J call TRBJ2-7; TRBD1 agrees at 9 bases. Germline V gene sequence: CDR1 MNHNS, CDR2 SASEGT. The CDR3 is made up of 15 amino acids. The V and J ends lost 2 bases and 0 bases, in that order; junction bases with no gene match: 2. The CDR3: CASSETGGSSYEQYF. The CDR3 DNA reads as TGTGCCAGCAGTGAAACAGGGGGCTCCTCCTACGAGCAGTACTTC.

This clonotype was seen only once. CDR3 sequence (DNA): TGTGCCAGCAGCTTAAATGTGCTAAACTATGGCTACACCTTC. Amino acid sequence: CASSLNVLNYGYTF. The gene calls are TRBV7-9 and TRBJ1-2; no clear D. The CDR3 length is 14 residues. Trimming took off 2 bases at V and 2 bases at J, with 9 bases between the two ends. Germline CDR1 is SEHNR and CDR2 is FQNEAQ (reference sequence).

A few counts support this clonotype. The J gene is TRBJ1-6, the V gene TRBV7-2; no reliable D call. Between the trimmed V and J ends, which lost 3 bases and 8 bases, there was a span of 11 bases. This CDR3 has 14 residues. Germline loops: CDR1 SGHTA, CDR2 FQGNSA. CDR3 loop: CASSLGPGYSPLHF. In DNA, the CDR3 is TGTGCCAGCAGCTTGGGTCCAGGTTATTCACCCCTCCACTTT.

J is TRBJ1-1 and V is TRBV19; 7 nucleotides line up with TRBD1. This CDR3 contains 14 residues. Germline CDR1 is LNHDA and CDR2 is SQIVND (reference sequence). V was pared by 6 bases and J by 3 bases, with 7 bases of the junction left unmatched. The chain's CDR3 is CASRKDRADTEAFF. CDR3 bases: TGTGCCAGTAGGAAAGACAGGGCGGACACTGAAGCTTTCTTT.

This sequence joins TRBV12-3 or TRBV12-4 and TRBJ2-3, with TRBD2 matching 8 bases. With V trimmed by 7 bases and J by 0 bases, 3 bases remained unmatched. The CDR3 is 14 amino acids. CDR3 sequence reads: CASTSGGSTDTQYF. The CDR3 coding sequence is TGTGCCAGCACCTCGGGGGGGAGCACAGATACGCAGTATTTT.

The genes are TRBV15 and TRBJ2-1, with a weak D call TRBD2 (5 bases). Germline CDR1 LNHNV, CDR2 YYDKDF (reference sequence). V gave up 0 bases and J gave up 9 bases, with 15 bases separating them. The CDR3 is 15 residues long. In DNA form, the CDR3 reads TGTGCCACCAGCAGAGATCGCGGCGGGCGCGGTGAGCAGTTCTTC. Translation gives CATSRDRGGRGEQFF.

The chain carries TRBV5-1 and TRBJ2-5; 9 nucleotides line up with TRBD2. J was trimmed by 9 bases and V by 1 base; bases with no gene match: 10. Germline V CDR1 and CDR2: SGHRS, YFSETQ. The CDR3 is made up of 15 amino acids. CDR3 protein: CASSLSQASGKAQYF. The CDR3 nucleotides read TGCGCCAGCAGCTTGTCTCAAGCTAGCGGGAAAGCCCAGTACTTC.

Remarks on this clonotype: A much larger clone lies one base from this, so it may be a read error. V gene TRBV7-2 combines with J gene TRBJ1-3; TRBD1 agrees at 8 bases. The CDR3 extends over 16 amino acids. Trimming removed 6 bases from V and 0 bases from J; junction bases left unmatched: 7. CDR1 SGHTA and CDR2 FQGNSA come from the germline V gene. The CDR3 loop reads CASSRQGRSSGNTIYF. DNA of the CDR3: TGTGCCAGCAGTCGACAGGGGCGCTCCTCTGGAAACACCATATATTTT. The full variable domain, in which reference TRBV7-2 and TRBJ1-3 provide the parts outside the CDR3, is GAGVSQSPSNKVTEKGKDVELRCDPISGHTALYWYRQSLGQGLEFLIYFQGNSAPDKSGLPSDRFSAERTGGSVSTLTIQRTQQEDSAVYLCASSRQGRSSGNTIYFGEGSWLTVV.

The rearrangement joins TRBV29-1 to TRBJ1-1; no clear D. The CDR3 consists of 10 residues. V lost 5 bases and J lost 8, with 9 bases in between. The germline V gene encodes CDR1 SQVTM and CDR2 ANQGSEA. CDR3 in DNA: TGCAGCGTTAAAGTCCAGGAAGCTTTCTTT. Its translation: CSVKVQEAFF.

This clonotype has more than one count but fewer than ten. The chain couples TRBV7-2 to TRBJ1-5; 9 bases align to TRBD1. The V gene end was trimmed by 1 base and the J gene end by 6 bases; junction bases not matched to a gene: 7. Germline V gives CDR1 SGHTA, CDR2 FQGNSA. The length of the CDR3 is 16 residues. CDR3 coding DNA: TGTGCCAGCAGCTTAGTTGGGACAGGGAATAGTCAGCCCCAGCATTTT. This gives the protein CASSLVGTGNSQPQHF.

This rearrangement joins TRBV12-3 or TRBV12-4 to TRBJ2-1; D is perhaps TRBD1 (5 bases). CDR3 length: 13 residues. The V gene lost 3 bases and the J gene lost 12 bases, with 15 bases spanning the gap. CDR3 residues: CASSFSPSRVQFF. CDR3 coding DNA: TGTGCCAGCAGTTTTAGCCCAAGCAGGGTGCAGTTCTTC.

Only a few counts were recorded for this clonotype. CDR3 sequence reads: CASSGRNQETQYF. The CDR3 nucleotides read TGTGCCAGCAGTGGGCGGAACCAAGAGACCCAGTACTTC. The chain uses TRBV6-2 or TRBV6-3 and TRBJ2-5, with D unresolved. The CDR3 runs 13 residues. Germline V gives CDR1 MNHEY, CDR2 SVGEGT. Trimming pared 5 bases from V and 0 bases from J, leaving 7 bases between.

This clonotype was counted ten times or more. The V gene is TRBV7-6, the J gene TRBJ2-5; D might be TRBD2 (6 bases). Germline V gene data show CDR1 as SGHVS and CDR2 as FNYEAQ. The CDR3 extends over 16 amino acids. The V gene lost 3 bases and the J gene lost 1 base, with 15 bases spanning the gap. This chain's CDR3 is CASSLIGGFLQETQYF. The CDR3 nucleotides read TGTGCCAGCAGCTTGATCGGGGGATTTCTCCAAGAGACCCAGTACTTC.

The V call is TRBV6-2 or TRBV6-3, the J call TRBJ2-3, with 9 bases fitting TRBD2. Germline V gene lookup returns CDR1 MNHEY and CDR2 SVGEGT. V dropped 4 bases and J dropped 5; count of bases not matched to a gene: 13. CDR3 length: 17 residues. CDR3 coding DNA: TGTGCCAGCAGTTGGGCGACTAGCGGCCAAGGGAGAGATACGCAGTATTTT. This gives the protein CASSWATSGQGRDTQYF.

The chain recombines TRBV5-1 with TRBJ1-1; tentatively, D is TRBD1 (5 bases). Germline CDR1 SGHRS, CDR2 YFSETQ. V was cut by 4 bases and J by 1 base, with 8 bases left in between. There are 13 residues in the CDR3. CDR3 amino acids: CASSQGGNTEAFF. In DNA form, the CDR3 reads TGCGCCAGCAGCCAGGGTGGGAACACTGAAGCTTTCTTT.

The chain has TRBV12-3 or TRBV12-4 and TRBJ2-7, with 8 positions matching TRBD2. The CDR3 has 15 amino acids. The V and J ends lost 8 bases and 0 bases, in that order; junction bases with no gene match: 9. The CDR3 spells CASPGGQRTSYEQYF. CDR3 nucleotides: TGTGCCAGCCCGGGGGGGCAGCGTACCTCCTACGAGCAGTACTTC.

J is TRBJ1-1 and V is TRBV12-3 or TRBV12-4; D gene uncertain. V lost 5 bases, J lost 7 bases, and 23 bases lay in between. The CDR3 sequence is 16 residues long. The CDR3 nucleotides read TGTGCCAGCAGTCCAACCCGGCTGGATCTATGGGGTGAAGCTTTCTTT. The encoded protein is CASSPTRLDLWGEAFF.

The V and J genes are TRBV7-9 and TRBJ1-4; tentatively, D is TRBD1 (5 bases). V was trimmed by 6 bases and J by 6 bases, leaving 14 bases between them. CDR3 length: 14 amino acids. From germline, CDR1 is SEHNR and CDR2 FQNEAQ (reference sequence). The CDR3 nucleotides read TGTGCCAGCAGTCGTGGGGGAGAGGATGAAAAACTGTTTTTT. This translates into CASSRGGEDEKLFF.